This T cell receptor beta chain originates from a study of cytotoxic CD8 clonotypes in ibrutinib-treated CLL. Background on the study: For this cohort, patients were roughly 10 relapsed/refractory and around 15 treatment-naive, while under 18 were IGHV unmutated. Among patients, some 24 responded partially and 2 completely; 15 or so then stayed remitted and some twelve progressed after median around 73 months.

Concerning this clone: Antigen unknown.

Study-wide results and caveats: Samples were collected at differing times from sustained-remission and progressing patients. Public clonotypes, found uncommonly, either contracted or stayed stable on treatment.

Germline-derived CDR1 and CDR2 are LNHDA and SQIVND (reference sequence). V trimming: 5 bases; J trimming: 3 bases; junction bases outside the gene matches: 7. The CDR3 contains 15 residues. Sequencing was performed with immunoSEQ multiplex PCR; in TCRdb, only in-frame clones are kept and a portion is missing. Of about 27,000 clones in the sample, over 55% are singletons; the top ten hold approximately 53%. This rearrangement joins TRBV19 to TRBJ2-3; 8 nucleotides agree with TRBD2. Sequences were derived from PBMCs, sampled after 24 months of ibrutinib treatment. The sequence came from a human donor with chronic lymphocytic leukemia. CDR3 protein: CASSPGGARTDTQYF. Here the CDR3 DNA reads TGTGCCAGTAGTCCCGGGGGGGCCCGTACAGATACGCAGTATTTT.